This TCR beta chain was sequenced for a study of shared clonotypes between healthy human individuals. The assay was carried out at the deep level. The table came from immunoSEQ multiplex PCR; TCRdb's copy has only in-frame clones and leaves some out. In the table there are about 470,000 clones, 75% to 85% of which are singletons. As regards this clone: Its antigen is currently unknown.

Trimming took off 0 bases at V and 3 bases at J, with 9 bases between the two ends. Looked up from germline, CDR1 is SNHLY and CDR2 is FYNNEI. The CDR3 extends over 15 amino acids. Study-wide points: Specimens sampled were limited to blood, with tissue repertoires likely differing.

With unsorted samples, genomic DNA was obtained from tens of millions of PBMCs. The source material was PBMCs. J is TRBJ1-5 and V is TRBV2; D remains ambiguous. The sequence was obtained from a woman aged 40-49 years in good health. Some clones in this sample may be carry-over from other donors' samples. The CDR3 reads CASSEADGYNQPQHF. The CDR3 DNA follows: TGTGCCAGCAGTGAAGCAGACGGGTACAATCAGCCCCAGCATTTT.